The text below deals with one TCR beta chain. This record comes from a study of blood T cell dynamics during melanoma immunotherapy. Study at large: First-line therapy was either pembrolizumab or nivolumab with ipilimumab for metastatic melanoma.

The time point is: week 3, after first cycle of checkpoint inhibitor. Patients had no prior systemic cancer treatment, immunosuppressants or other active cancers. Clones were read by immunoSEQ multiplex PCR, and TCRdb kept only the in-frame ones, dropping some. The sample contains under 20,000 clones, about 90% of which appear only once. This TCR came from a human donor with melanoma. Here the sequenced sample was blood, taken from a patient treated with checkpoint blockade.

The CDR3 sequence is CAWSVQGRYGYTF. The CDR3 nucleotides are TGTGCCTGGAGTGTACAGGGGCGCTATGGCTACACCTTC. The chain couples TRBV30 to TRBJ1-2, with 7 positions matching TRBD1. The CDR3 spans 13 residues. V gave up 0 bases and J gave up 4 bases; unmatched junction bases: 2. Germline CDR1 reads GTSNPN; CDR2 reads SVGIG (reference sequence).